These T cell receptor beta chains were read from a single sample in a study of blood T cell repertoires in COVID-19. TCRdb's copy holds only in-frame clones and misses some; the assay was immunoSEQ multiplex PCR. Among 220,000 or so clones, over 75% were seen once, and the ten largest hold 3% to 4%. Sequenced: PBMCs or T cells enriched from blood (not recorded which). All receptors derive from an older woman who had recovered from COVID-19. Each CDR3 is given with its conserved first and last residue. D genes are given only for firm matches. Clone size, where shown, is once, few, many, or a class for clones that have expanded.

j_gene	v_gene	d_gene	abundance	CDR3nt	CDR3aa
TRBJ2-3	TRBV5-4	TRBD2	NA	TGTGCCAGCAGCTTGGGGACTAGCGGGGGGCGGACAGATACGCAGTATTTT	CASSLGTSGGRTDTQYF
TRBJ2-1	TRBV7-6	NA	NA	TGTGCCAGCAGCATGTCAGGACAGAACAATGAGCAGTTCTTC	CASSMSGQNNEQFF
TRBJ2-5	TRBV7-8	NA	NA	TGTGCCAGCAGCTTATTCAGGTCTGGGGCTGAGACCCAGTACTTC	CASSLFRSGAETQYF
TRBJ1-2	TRBV27	NA	NA	TGTGCCAGCAGAGATGACAGACGCGATGGCTACACCTTC	CASRDDRRDGYTF
TRBJ1-4	TRBV30	NA	NA	TGTGCCTGGAGCCGTTCAACTAATGAAAAACTGTTTTTT	CAWSRSTNEKLFF
TRBJ2-2	TRBV27	TRBD2	NA	TGTGCCAGCAGTCGAGGGAGGGAACGGGGGGGCCACGGGGAGCTGTTTTTT	CASSRGRERGGHGELFF
TRBJ1-2	TRBV30	TRBD1	NA	TGTGCCTGGAGTACCCTACCAGGGGGCGGACGCTACACCTTC	CAWSTLPGGGRYTF
TRBJ1-4	TRBV4-1	NA	NA	TGCGCCAGCAGCCAAGCGTTGGGGGGGAGAAGTGAAAAACTGTTTTTT	CASSQALGGRSEKLFF
TRBJ2-3	TRBV24-1	NA	once	TGTGCCACCAGTAGCGGGTCCCCAGATACGCAGTATTTT	CATSSGSPDTQYF
TRBJ1-6	TRBV3-1/TRBV3-2	NA	NA	TGTGCCAGCAGCCGATTGACGGGACTTTATAATTCACCCCTCCACTTT	CASSRLTGLYNSPLHF